This T cell receptor (beta chain) came from a study of response to subunit inactivated influenza vaccine. Study-level points and caveats: That few new T cells are recruited by each seasonal influenza vaccination was the authors' suggestion.

The germline gives CDR1 SGHRS, CDR2 YFSETQ. This CDR3 has 15 amino acids. Trimming took 4 bases from V and 6 from J; bases not matched to a gene: 7. TCRdb processed the RT-PCR reads anew with MiXCR; each CDR3 protein has one entry. The sample shows roughly 500,000 distinct CDR3 sequences, about 15% of them seen only once. This clonotype was detected only a few times. What it binds is not known. Specimen: CD4+ T cells sorted from PBMCs, collected roughly 24 months after vaccination. This rearrangement joins TRBV5-1 to TRBJ2-1; TRBD2 matches at 10 bases. The source of this sequence is a man between 45 and 75 years old who received an inactivated influenza vaccine. CDR3 coding DNA: TGCGCCAGCAGCCAGCTAGCGGGAGAGAGCAATGAGCAGTTCTTC. Its protein product is CASSQLAGESNEQFF. Based on the CDR3 plus reference TRBV5-1 and TRBJ2-1, the full variable domain is KAGVTQTPRYLIKTRGQQVTLSCSPISGHRSVSWYQQTPGQGLQFLFEYFSETQRNKGNFPGRFSGRQFSNSRSEMNVSTLELGDSALYLCASSQLAGESNEQFFGPGTRLTVL.